Detailed here is one TCR beta chain. The antigen is not known. CDR3 size: 15 residues. Between the trimmed V and J ends, which lost 7 bases and 3 bases, there was a span of 15 bases. CDR1 and CDR2 from the germline V gene are MNHEY and SVGAGI. These data are taken from a study of T cell responses to AZD1222 COVID-19 vaccine. Overall study findings and caveats: Donors in the cohort were predominantly white British and more often female, and clonal diversity was possibly underestimated. It was only after the peak T cell response that any repertoires were sampled.

Profiled with immunoSEQ multiplex PCR; TCRdb holds only in-frame clones, not every one. Of about 99,000 clones listed, about 85% were seen once; the top ten hold around 2.7%. The TCR was taken from an adult in good health. This chain uses TRBV6-5 with TRBJ2-2; maybe TRBD1 (5 bases). Sequencing was performed on peripheral blood, taken on day 0 of AZD1222 vaccination. CDR3 loop: CASTQGSWDTGELFF. The CDR3 nucleotides are TGTGCCAGCACTCAGGGAAGTTGGGACACCGGGGAGCTGTTTTTT.